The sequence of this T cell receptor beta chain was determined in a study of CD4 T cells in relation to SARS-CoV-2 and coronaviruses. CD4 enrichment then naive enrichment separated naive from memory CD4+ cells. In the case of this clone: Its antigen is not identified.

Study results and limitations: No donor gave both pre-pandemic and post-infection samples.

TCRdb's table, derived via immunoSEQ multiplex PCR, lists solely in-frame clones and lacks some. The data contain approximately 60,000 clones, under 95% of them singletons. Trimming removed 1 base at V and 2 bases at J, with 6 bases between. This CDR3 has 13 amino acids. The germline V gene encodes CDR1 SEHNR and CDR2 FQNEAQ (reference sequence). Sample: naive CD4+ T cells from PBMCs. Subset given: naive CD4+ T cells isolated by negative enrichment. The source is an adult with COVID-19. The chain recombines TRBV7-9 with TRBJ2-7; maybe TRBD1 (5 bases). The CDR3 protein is CASSLGTTYEQYF. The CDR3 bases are TGTGCCAGCAGCTTAGGGACAACCTACGAGCAGTACTTC.